This entry lists 5 T cell receptor beta chains sequenced from one sample in a study of blood T cell repertoires in COVID-19. Using immunoSEQ multiplex PCR, the repertoire was profiled, and TCRdb retains in-frame clones only, with some absent. The data show approximately 290,000 clones, approximately 86% seen once. The sample comprised peripheral blood. These receptors came from a human donor with COVID-19, enrolled during active disease. The donor label of this sample is uncertain.

V gene TRBV30 combines with J gene TRBJ2-1; 7 bases agree with TRBD1. This CDR3 region has 15 residues. V trimming: 4 bases; J trimming: 5 bases; junction bases outside the gene matches: 11. Germline CDR1 is GTSNPN and CDR2 is SVGIG (reference sequence). The CDR3 protein is CAWTTNQGVDNEQFF. The CDR3 nucleotides read TGTGCCTGGACGACTAACCAGGGGGTCGACAATGAGCAGTTCTTC.

This clone was observed a handful of times. The genes are TRBV5-1 and TRBJ1-1, with D unclear. There are 14 residues in the CDR3. The germline gives CDR1 SGHRS, CDR2 YFSETQ. V was clipped by 2 bases and J by 0 bases, with 8 bases between them. CDR3 in amino acids: CASSLITLNTEAFF. The DNA for the CDR3 is TGCGCCAGCAGCTTAATTACATTGAACACTGAAGCTTTCTTT.

V usage is TRBV12-3 or TRBV12-4 and J usage is TRBJ2-3; 10 bases agree with TRBD2. J was trimmed by 3 bases and V by 6 bases; bases with no gene match: 0. The CDR3 runs to 13 residues. The CDR3 DNA reads TGTGCCAGCAGGACTAGCGGGACAGATACGCAGTATTTT. The encoded protein is CASRTSGTDTQYF.

V is TRBV11-3 and J is TRBJ2-2; TRBD2 aligns across 8 bases. The trim removed 7 bases at V and 3 bases at J, leaving 7 bases unmatched. Germline V gene lookup returns CDR1 SGHNT and CDR2 YENEEA. The CDR3 has 15 amino acids. Written as DNA, the CDR3 is TGTGCCAGCACCCAGCGGGAGAGGGACACCGGGGAGCTGTTTTTT. It is translated as CASTQRERDTGELFF. Variable domain in full (rest from reference TRBV11-3 and TRBJ2-2): EAGVVQSPRYKIIEKKQPVAFWCNPISGHNTLYWYLQNLGQGPELLIRYENEEAVDDSQLPKDRFSAERLKGVDSTLKIQPAELGDSAVYLCASTQRERDTGELFFGEGSRLTVL.

The V call is TRBV19, the J call TRBJ2-7, with a possible D match to TRBD1 (6 bases). The V gene's germline CDR1 is LNHDA and CDR2 SQIVND (reference sequence). This CDR3 comprises 13 residues. The CDR3 here is CATRGQGRYEQYF. The CDR3 DNA is TGTGCTACCCGAGGGCAGGGGCGCTACGAGCAGTACTTC. Together with reference TRBV19 and TRBJ2-7, the CDR3 gives the full variable domain: DGGITQSPKYLFRKEGQNVTLSCEQNLNHDAMYWYRQDPGQGLRLIYYSQIVNDFQKGDIAEGYSVSREKKESFPLTVTSAQKNPTAFYLCATRGQGRYEQYFGPGTRLTVT.